This TCR beta chain was found in a study of blood T cell repertoires in COVID-19. Turning to the study itself: Sites in the United States, Italy and Spain provided acute and convalescent COVID-19 samples. T cells, B-cell-depleted T cells, or PBMCs provided the cDNA or gDNA that served as material.

The CDR3 has 15 amino acids. The ends were cut back, 6 bases at V and 2 bases at J, with 16 bases in the middle. Germline CDR1 MNHEY, CDR2 SVGAGI. This clone was recorded only once. Original processing notes: The assay estimated nucleated cells by amplifying reference gene primers. Libraries were prepared by immunoSEQ multiplex PCR; TCRdb keeps only in-frame clonotypes and omits some of them. V and J calls and clone size are those listed in that table; D and trimming were worked out from the DNA. Of fewer than 80,000 clones in the sample, 73% were seen once. The chain employs TRBV6-5 and TRBJ1-1, with a tentative D call TRBD1 (5 bases). This receptor was obtained from a man aged 55-75 years with acute or convalescent COVID-19. The sequenced sample consisted of peripheral blood. CDR3 DNA: TGTGCCAGCAGACGAGGACAAACTTTCAACACTGAAGCTTTCTTT. This sequence encodes CASRRGQTFNTEAFF.